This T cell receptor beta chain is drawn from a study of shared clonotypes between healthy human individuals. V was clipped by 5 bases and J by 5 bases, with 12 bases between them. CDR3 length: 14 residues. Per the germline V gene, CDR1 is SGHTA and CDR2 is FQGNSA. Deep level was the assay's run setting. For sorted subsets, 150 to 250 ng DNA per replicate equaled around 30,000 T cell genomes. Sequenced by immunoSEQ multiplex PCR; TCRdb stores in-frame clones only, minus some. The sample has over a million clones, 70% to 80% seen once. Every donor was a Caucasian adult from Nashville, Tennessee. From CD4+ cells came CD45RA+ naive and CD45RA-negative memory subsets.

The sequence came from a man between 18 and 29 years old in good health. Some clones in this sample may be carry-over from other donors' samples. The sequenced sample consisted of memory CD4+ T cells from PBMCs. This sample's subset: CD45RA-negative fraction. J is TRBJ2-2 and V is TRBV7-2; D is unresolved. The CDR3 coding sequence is TGTGCCAGCAGCCTAGGTCCACGGACCGGGGAGCTGTTTTTT. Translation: CASSLGPRTGELFF.